These T cell receptor beta chains were read from a single sample in a study of blood T cell repertoires in COVID-19. TCRdb's table, derived via immunoSEQ multiplex PCR, lists solely in-frame clones and lacks some. The table shows approximately 500,000 clones, with 75% to 90% occurring only once. Sequencing was performed on peripheral blood. All receptors derive from a human donor in a cohort sampled during active COVID-19. CDR3s include the opening cysteine and the closing phenylalanine or tryptophan. The D gene is left open where the match is weak. Not every row has a clone size; where given, it reads once, few, many or a size class.

>TRBV2|NA|12|TRBJ2-1|NA
TGTGCCAGCACTGATAACTTTAATGAGCAGTTCTTC
CASTDNFNEQFF
>TRBV3-1/TRBV3-2|NA|12|TRBJ2-2|NA
TGTGCCAGCAGCCAACTTGGGCGGGAGCTGTTTTTT
CASSQLGRELFF
>TRBV29-1|NA|14|TRBJ2-3|NA
TGCAGCGTTGAAGGAGCGGGTTCGTGGGATACGCAGTATTTT
CSVEGAGSWDTQYF
>TRBV11-3|TRBD1|14|TRBJ2-7|NA
TGTGCCAGCAGCTTAGAAGGGACAGCCTACGAGCAGTACTTC
CASSLEGTAYEQYF
>TRBV29-1|NA|12|TRBJ2-7|few
TGCAGCGTTGAAGATTCTACCTACGAGCAGTACTTC
CSVEDSTYEQYF
>TRBV2|NA|12|TRBJ2-7|once
TGTGCCAGCAGTGAATCCCGTTACGAGCAGTACTTC
CASSESRYEQYF
>TRBV30|TRBD2|17|TRBJ2-3|NA
TGTGCCTGGAGTGCCTCACGACTAGCGGGAGTGACAGATACGCAGTATTTT
CAWSASRLAGVTDTQYF
>TRBV6-1|NA|11|TRBJ2-7|NA
TGTGCCAGCGAATTGGCTTACGAGCAGTACTTC
CASELAYEQYF
>TRBV5-4|TRBD1|14|TRBJ2-1|NA
TGTGCCAGCAGCTTCGGGACAGGGCACAATGAGCAGTTCTTC
CASSFGTGHNEQFF
>TRBV12-2|NA|15|TRBJ2-2|NA
TGTGCAAGTCGCTTAAGGCGAGGGAGGGCCGGGGAGCTGTTTTTT
CASRLRRGRAGELFF
>TRBV30|NA|16|TRBJ1-5|NA
TGTGCCTGGAGTGTTCCCTACACAGGGAGCAATCAGCCCCAGCATTTT
CAWSVPYTGSNQPQHF
>TRBV18|NA|15|TRBJ2-1|NA
TGTGCCAGCTCACCTATGGGAGCGGCCTACAATGAGCAGTTCTTC
CASSPMGAAYNEQFF
>TRBV5-1|NA|16|TRBJ1-1|NA
TGCGCCAGCAGCTTGGAGGGGCGGGAAAGGAACACTGAAGCTTTCTTT
CASSLEGRERNTEAFF
>TRBV6-2/TRBV6-3|TRBD1|15|TRBJ2-7|NA
TGTGCCAGCAGTTACGCAGGGGGTAGTGGCGACGAGCAGTACTTC
CASSYAGGSGDEQYF
>TRBV30|NA|12|TRBJ2-7|NA
TGTGCCTGGACCCACGGTAGCTACGAGCAGTACTTC
CAWTHGSYEQYF
>TRBV5-6|TRBD1|16|TRBJ2-1|NA
TGTGCCAGCAGCTGGGGATACAGGACAGGGCTCAATGAGCAGTTCTTC
CASSWGYRTGLNEQFF
>TRBV18|NA|15|TRBJ2-3|NA
TGTGCCAGCTCACCAATGGGGCCAGGTGCAGATACGCAGTATTTT
CASSPMGPGADTQYF
>TRBV7-3|TRBD2|18|TRBJ2-1|NA
TGTGCCAGCAGCCCAAGTTGGACTAGCGGGAGCTCCTACAATGAGCAGTTCTTC
CASSPSWTSGSSYNEQFF
>TRBV24-1|TRBD1|14|TRBJ2-1|once
TGTGCCACCAGTGATTCGACAGGGGCCAATGAGCAGTTCTTC
CATSDSTGANEQFF
>TRBV7-9|NA|12|TRBJ1-5|NA
TGTGCCAGCAGCCGAGGTAATCAGCCCCAGCATTTT
CASSRGNQPQHF
>TRBV7-3|TRBD2|14|TRBJ2-5|NA
TGTGCCAGCAGTCCTAGCGGGAGGCAAGAGACCCAGTACTTC
CASSPSGRQETQYF
>TRBV7-8|TRBD1|14|TRBJ2-1|NA
TGTGCCAGCAGGAGGACAGGAGGTTACGATGAGCAGTTCTTC
CASRRTGGYDEQFF
>TRBV7-6|TRBD1|15|TRBJ2-7|NA
TGTGCCAGCAGCCCACAACGGGACAGGGGAGGCGAGCAGTACTTC
CASSPQRDRGGEQYF
>TRBV6-5|TRBD1|11|TRBJ2-1|NA
TGTGCCAGCAAGGTGACAGGGGAGCAGTTCTTC
CASKVTGEQFF
>TRBV2|NA|13|TRBJ1-1|NA
TGTGCCAGCAGTACCGAGAGGGACACTGAAGCTTTCTTT
CASSTERDTEAFF
>TRBV24-1|NA|13|TRBJ2-7|NA
TGTGCCACCAGTGAGACAGAGACCTACGAGCAGTACTTC
CATSETETYEQYF
>TRBV15|NA|15|TRBJ1-2|NA
TGTGCCACCAGCAGAGATATAAACTCGAGGAGGGGCTACACCTTC
CATSRDINSRRGYTF
>TRBV5-5|TRBD2|13|TRBJ2-1|once
TGTGCCAGCAGCACTAGCGGGAGTAATGAGCAGTTCTTC
CASSTSGSNEQFF
>TRBV20-1|TRBD1|15|TRBJ2-4|NA
TGCAGTGCTAGTTTACCCGGGACAGGGGGAAACATTCAGTACTTC
CSASLPGTGGNIQYF
>TRBV7-2|TRBD2|16|TRBJ2-1|NA
TGTGCCAGCAGCCGTCAGGCGGGAGTGGTTCGCAATGAGCAGTTCTTC
CASSRQAGVVRNEQFF
>TRBV7-9|TRBD1|14|TRBJ2-7|few
TGTGCCAGCAGCCCCCCGGGACAGATCTACGAGCAGTACTTC
CASSPPGQIYEQYF
>TRBV18|NA|16|TRBJ1-3|NA
TGTGCCAGCTCACCACTGGGGCCGCTTGGTGGAAACACCATATATTTT
CASSPLGPLGGNTIYF
>TRBV28|NA|12|TRBJ1-1|NA
TGTGCCAGCAGTTTCATGAACACTGAAGCTTTCTTT
CASSFMNTEAFF
>TRBV7-2|TRBD1|15|TRBJ2-7|NA
TGTGCCAGCAGCCCGACGACAGGGTTAACCTACGAGCAGTACTTC
CASSPTTGLTYEQYF
>TRBV2|NA|15|TRBJ1-5|NA
TGTGCCAGCAGTGACCGTCGGGGGAGCAATCAGCCCCAGCATTTT
CASSDRRGSNQPQHF
>TRBV25-1|TRBD1|16|TRBJ1-2|NA
TGTGCCAGCAGTGAGCAAAGGACAGGTCTTAACTATGGCTACACCTTC
CASSEQRTGLNYGYTF
>TRBV5-1|TRBD2|13|TRBJ2-1|NA
TGCGCCAGCAGCCAATCGGGGGGGAATGAGCAGTTCTTC
CASSQSGGNEQFF
>TRBV6-5|TRBD1|15|TRBJ2-7|NA
TGTGCCAGCAGCGACAGGGGCAGGGGGGTCTACGAGCAGTACTTC
CASSDRGRGVYEQYF
>TRBV3-1/TRBV3-2|TRBD2|16|TRBJ2-7|NA
TGTGCCAGCAGCCCGCCCGTCGCGCCTAGCGGATTCGAGCAGTACTTC
CASSPPVAPSGFEQYF
>TRBV30|NA|13|TRBJ1-1|NA
TGTGCCTGGAGTGTAGGGGGACACGGTGAAGCTTTCTTT
CAWSVGGHGEAFF
>TRBV19|NA|14|TRBJ1-1|few
TGTGCCAGTAATAGTGGACATCCGAACACTGAAGCTTTCTTT
CASNSGHPNTEAFF
>TRBV5-6|NA|16|TRBJ1-2|once
TGTGCCAGCAGCTTGATTATCTCCTGGGCCTCCTATGGCTACACCTTC
CASSLIISWASYGYTF
>TRBV14|NA|17|TRBJ1-1|once
TGTGCCAGCAGCCACGGGACTGTCGAGGCAATGAACACTGAAGCTTTCTTT
CASSHGTVEAMNTEAFF
>TRBV30|TRBD1|14|TRBJ1-1|NA
TGTGCCTGGAGTGTTGGGCAGGGGGAAACTGAAGCTTTCTTT
CAWSVGQGETEAFF
>TRBV28|TRBD2|19|TRBJ2-1|NA
TGTGCCAGCAGTTCGGACGGAGGACTAGCGGGAGAGGTCACAGGTGAGCAGTTCTTC
CASSSDGGLAGEVTGEQFF
>TRBV5-1|NA|14|TRBJ1-3|once
TGCGCCAGCAGCTTGGCGGGGTCTGGAAACACCATATATTTT
CASSLAGSGNTIYF
>TRBV4-2|NA|14|TRBJ1-2|NA
TGTGCCAGCAGCCAAGACCCGGTGAACTATGGCTACACCTTC
CASSQDPVNYGYTF
>TRBV29-1|TRBD2|12|TRBJ2-5|NA
TGCAGCGTTGACAGGGAGGGGGAGACCCAGTACTTC
CSVDREGETQYF